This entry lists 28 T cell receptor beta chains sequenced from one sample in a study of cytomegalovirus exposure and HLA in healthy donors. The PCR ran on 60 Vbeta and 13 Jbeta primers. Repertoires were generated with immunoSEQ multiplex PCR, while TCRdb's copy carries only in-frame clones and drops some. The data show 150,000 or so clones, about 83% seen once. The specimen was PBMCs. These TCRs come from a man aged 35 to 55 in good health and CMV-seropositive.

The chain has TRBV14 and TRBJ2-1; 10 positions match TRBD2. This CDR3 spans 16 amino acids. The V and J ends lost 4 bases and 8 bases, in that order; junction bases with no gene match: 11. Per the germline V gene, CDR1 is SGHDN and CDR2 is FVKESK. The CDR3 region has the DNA TGTGCCAGCAGCCCGCTGCGAGCGGGAGGGTTGGATGAGCAGTTCTTC. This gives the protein CASSPLRAGGLDEQFF.

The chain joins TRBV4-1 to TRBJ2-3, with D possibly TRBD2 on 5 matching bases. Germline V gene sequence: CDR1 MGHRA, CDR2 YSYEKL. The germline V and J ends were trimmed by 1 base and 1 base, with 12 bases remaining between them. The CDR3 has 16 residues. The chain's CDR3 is CASSQGRDLRTDTQYF. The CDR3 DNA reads TGCGCCAGCAGCCAAGGTCGGGATTTGCGCACAGATACGCAGTATTTT.

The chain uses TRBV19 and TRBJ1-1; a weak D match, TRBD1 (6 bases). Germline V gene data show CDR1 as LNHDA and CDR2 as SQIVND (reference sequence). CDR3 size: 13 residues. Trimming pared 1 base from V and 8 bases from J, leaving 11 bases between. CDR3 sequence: CASSIVRGGEAFF. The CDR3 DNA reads TGTGCCAGTAGTATAGTAAGGGGGGGCGAAGCTTTCTTT.

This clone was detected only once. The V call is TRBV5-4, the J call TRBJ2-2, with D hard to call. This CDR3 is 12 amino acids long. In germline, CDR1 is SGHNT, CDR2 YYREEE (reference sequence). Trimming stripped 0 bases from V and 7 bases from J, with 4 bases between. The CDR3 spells CASSLEHGELFF. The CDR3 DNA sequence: TGTGCCAGCAGCTTGGAACACGGGGAGCTGTTTTTT.

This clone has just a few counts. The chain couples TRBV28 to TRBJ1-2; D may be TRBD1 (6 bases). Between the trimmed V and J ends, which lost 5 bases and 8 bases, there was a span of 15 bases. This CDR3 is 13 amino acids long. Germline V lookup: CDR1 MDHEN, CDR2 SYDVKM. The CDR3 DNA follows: TGTGCCAGCAGTCCAACAGGGAAAGGAGGCTACACCTTC. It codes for CASSPTGKGGYTF.

CDR3 DNA sequence: TGTGCCAGCCTTAAACCACCTTACGAGCAGTACTTC. This gives the protein CASLKPPYEQYF. The genes are TRBV27 and TRBJ2-5; unclear D gene. The DNA end lines up better with TRBJ2-7; the J call may be wrong. The germline V gene encodes CDR1 MNHEY and CDR2 SMNVEV (reference sequence). The CDR3 totals 12 residues.

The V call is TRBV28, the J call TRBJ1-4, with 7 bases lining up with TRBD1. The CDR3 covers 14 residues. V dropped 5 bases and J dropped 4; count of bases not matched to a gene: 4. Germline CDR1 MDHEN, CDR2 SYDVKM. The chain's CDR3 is CASSVTGINEKLFF. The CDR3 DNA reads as TGTGCCAGCAGTGTGACAGGGATTAATGAAAAACTGTTTTTT.

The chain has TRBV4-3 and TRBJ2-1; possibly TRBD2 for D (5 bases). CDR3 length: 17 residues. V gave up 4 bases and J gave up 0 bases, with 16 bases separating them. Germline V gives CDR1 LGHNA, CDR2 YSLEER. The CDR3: CASSPTSALSSYNEQFF. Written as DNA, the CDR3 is TGCGCCAGCAGCCCCACTAGTGCACTTAGCTCCTACAATGAGCAGTTCTTC.

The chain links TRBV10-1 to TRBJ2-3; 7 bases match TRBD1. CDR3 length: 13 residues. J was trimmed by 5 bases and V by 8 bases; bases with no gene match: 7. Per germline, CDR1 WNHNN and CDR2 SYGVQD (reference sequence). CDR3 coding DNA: TGCGCCAGCGGGGGACAGCGAGGAGATACGCAGTATTTT. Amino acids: CASGGQRGDTQYF.

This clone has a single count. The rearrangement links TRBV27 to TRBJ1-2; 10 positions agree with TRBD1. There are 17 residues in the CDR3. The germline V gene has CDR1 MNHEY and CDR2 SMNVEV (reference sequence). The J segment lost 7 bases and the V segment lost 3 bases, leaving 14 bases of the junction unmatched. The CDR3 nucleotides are TGTGCCAGCAGTTTCCGACAGGGGGCGCGCCTGAATTTTGGCTACACCTTC. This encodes CASSFRQGARLNFGYTF.

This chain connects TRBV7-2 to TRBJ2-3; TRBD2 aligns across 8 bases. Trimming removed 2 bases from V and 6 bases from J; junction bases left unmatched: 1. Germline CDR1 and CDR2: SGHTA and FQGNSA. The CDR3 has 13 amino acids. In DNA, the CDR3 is TGTGCCAGCAGCTTAAGCGGGGGCGATACGCAGTATTTT. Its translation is CASSLSGGDTQYF.

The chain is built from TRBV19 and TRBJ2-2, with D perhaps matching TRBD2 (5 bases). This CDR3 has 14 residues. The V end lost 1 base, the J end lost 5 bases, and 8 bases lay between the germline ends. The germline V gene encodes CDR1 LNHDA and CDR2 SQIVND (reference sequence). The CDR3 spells CASSIVGETGELFF. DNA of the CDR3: TGTGCCAGTAGTATAGTCGGGGAAACCGGGGAGCTGTTTTTT.

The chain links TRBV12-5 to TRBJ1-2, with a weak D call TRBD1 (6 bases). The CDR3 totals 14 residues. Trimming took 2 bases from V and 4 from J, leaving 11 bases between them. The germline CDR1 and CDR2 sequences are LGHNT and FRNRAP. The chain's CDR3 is CASGLPDRPYGYTF. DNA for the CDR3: TGTGCTAGTGGTTTGCCCGACAGGCCCTATGGCTACACCTTC.

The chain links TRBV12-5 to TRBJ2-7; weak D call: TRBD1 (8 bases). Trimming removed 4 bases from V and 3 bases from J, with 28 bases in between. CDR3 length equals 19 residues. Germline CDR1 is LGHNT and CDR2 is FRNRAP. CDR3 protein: CASGSDQGALGLGDYEQYF. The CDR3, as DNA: TGTGCTAGTGGTTCGGACCAGGGGGCGCTCGGACTAGGGGACTACGAGCAGTACTTC.

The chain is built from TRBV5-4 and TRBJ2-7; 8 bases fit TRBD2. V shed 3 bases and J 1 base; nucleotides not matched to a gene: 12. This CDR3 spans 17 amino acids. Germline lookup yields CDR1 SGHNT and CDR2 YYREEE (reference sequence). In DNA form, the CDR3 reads TGTGCCAGCAGCTCTAAGACGGGGGGGTCAGAGTCCTACGAGCAGTACTTC. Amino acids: CASSSKTGGSESYEQYF.

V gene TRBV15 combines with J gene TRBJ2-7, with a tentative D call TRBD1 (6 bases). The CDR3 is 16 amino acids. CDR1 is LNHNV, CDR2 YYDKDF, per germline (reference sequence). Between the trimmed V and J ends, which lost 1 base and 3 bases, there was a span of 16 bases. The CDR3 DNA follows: TGTGCCACCAGCAGAGGCCCTCGAGAGGGGGACTACGAGCAGTACTTC. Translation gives CATSRGPREGDYEQYF.

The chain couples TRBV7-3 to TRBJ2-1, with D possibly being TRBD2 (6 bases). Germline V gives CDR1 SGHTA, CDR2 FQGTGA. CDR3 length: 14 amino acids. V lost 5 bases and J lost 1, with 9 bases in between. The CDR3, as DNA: TGTGCCAGCAGCCACGGGGGATCCTACAATGAGCAGTTCTTC. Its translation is CASSHGGSYNEQFF.

The CDR3 DNA reads as TGCGCCAGCAAAGAGAGCTCCTACAATGAGCAGTTCTTC. As protein: CASKESSYNEQFF. This sequence joins TRBV5-1 and TRBJ2-1; no firm D call. CDR3 size: 13 residues. V was clipped by 6 bases and J by 0 bases, with 7 bases between them. Germline-derived CDR1 and CDR2 are SGHRS and YFSETQ.

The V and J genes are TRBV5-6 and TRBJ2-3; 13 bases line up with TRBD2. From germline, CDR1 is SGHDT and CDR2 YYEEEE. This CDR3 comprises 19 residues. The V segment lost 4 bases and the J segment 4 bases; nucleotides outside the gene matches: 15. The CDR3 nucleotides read TGTGCCAGCAGCCCCCAAACTAGCGGGAGGGCTGAATCGGCAGATACGCAGTATTTT. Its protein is CASSPQTSGRAESADTQYF.

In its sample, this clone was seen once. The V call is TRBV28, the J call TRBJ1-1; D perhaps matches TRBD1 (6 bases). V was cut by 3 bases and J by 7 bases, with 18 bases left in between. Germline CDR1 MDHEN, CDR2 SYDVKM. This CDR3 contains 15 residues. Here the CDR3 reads CASSLYSRGAGEAFF. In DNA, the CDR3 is TGTGCCAGCAGTTTGTATTCCAGGGGCGCCGGTGAAGCTTTCTTT.

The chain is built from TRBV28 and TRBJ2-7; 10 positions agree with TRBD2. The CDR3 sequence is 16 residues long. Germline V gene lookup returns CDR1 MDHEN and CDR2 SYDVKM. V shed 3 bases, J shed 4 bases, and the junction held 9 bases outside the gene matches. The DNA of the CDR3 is TGTGCCAGCAGTTTGAATCTAGCGGGAGTACGGTACGAGCAGTACTTC. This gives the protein CASSLNLAGVRYEQYF.

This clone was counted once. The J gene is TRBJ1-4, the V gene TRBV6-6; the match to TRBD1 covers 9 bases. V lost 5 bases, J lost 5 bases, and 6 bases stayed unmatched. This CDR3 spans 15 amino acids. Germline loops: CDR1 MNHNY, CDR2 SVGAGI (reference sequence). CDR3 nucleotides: TGTGCCAGCAGTACGGGACAGGGACGAAATGAAAAACTGTTTTTT. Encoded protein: CASSTGQGRNEKLFF.

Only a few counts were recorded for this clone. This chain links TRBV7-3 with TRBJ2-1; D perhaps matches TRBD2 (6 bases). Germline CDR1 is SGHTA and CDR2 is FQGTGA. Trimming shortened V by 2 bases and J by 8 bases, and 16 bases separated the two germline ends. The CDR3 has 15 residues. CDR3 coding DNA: TGTGCCAGCAGCTTATTGGGAGGCGGCATCGATGAGCAGTTCTTC. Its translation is CASSLLGGGIDEQFF.

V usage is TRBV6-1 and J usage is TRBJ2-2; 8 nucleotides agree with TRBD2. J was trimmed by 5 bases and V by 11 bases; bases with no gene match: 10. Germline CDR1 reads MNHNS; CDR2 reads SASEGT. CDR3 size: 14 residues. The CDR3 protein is CACRRAGETGELFF. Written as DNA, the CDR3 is TGTGCCTGCCGACGAGCGGGAGAGACCGGGGAGCTGTTTTTT.

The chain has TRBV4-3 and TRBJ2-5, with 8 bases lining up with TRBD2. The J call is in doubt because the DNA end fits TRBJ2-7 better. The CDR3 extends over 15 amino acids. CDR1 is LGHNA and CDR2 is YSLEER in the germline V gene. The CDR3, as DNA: TGCGCCAGCAGCCAAGGTAGCGGGAACTCCTACGAGCAGTACTTC. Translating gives CASSQGSGNSYEQYF.

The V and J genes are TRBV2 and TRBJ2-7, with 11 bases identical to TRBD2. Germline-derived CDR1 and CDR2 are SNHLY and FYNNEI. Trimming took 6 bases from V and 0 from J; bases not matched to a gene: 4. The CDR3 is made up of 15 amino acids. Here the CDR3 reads CASSGGLAVSYEQYF. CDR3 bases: TGTGCCAGCAGCGGGGGACTAGCGGTCTCCTACGAGCAGTACTTC. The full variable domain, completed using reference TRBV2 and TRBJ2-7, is EPEVTQTPSHQVTQMGQEVILRCVPISNHLYFYWYRQILGQKVEFLVSFYNNEISEKSEIFDDQFSVERPDGSNFTLKIRSTKLEDSAMYFCASSGGLAVSYEQYFGPGTRLTVT.

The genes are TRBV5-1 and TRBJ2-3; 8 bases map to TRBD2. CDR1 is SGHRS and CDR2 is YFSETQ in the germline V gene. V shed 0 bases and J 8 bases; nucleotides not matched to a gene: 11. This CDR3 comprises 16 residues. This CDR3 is CASSLEGGRLRGTQYF. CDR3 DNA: TGCGCCAGCAGCTTGGAAGGCGGGAGGTTGCGTGGTACGCAGTATTTT. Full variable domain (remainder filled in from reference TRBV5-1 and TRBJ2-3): KAGVTQTPRYLIKTRGQQVTLSCSPISGHRSVSWYQQTPGQGLQFLFEYFSETQRNKGNFPGRFSGRQFSNSRSEMNVSTLELGDSALYLCASSLEGGRLRGTQYFGPGTRLTVL.

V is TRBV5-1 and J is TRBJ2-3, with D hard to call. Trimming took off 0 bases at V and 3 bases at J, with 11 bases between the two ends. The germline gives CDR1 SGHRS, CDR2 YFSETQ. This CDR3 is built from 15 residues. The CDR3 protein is CASSLDPGSTDTQYF. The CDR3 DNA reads TGCGCCAGCAGCTTGGATCCGGGTTCGACAGATACGCAGTATTTT.